This TCR beta chain was identified during a study of blood T cells in healthy people across ages. The germline V gene has CDR1 SQVTM and CDR2 ANQGSEA. The CDR3 contains 13 residues. V shed 7 bases and J 8 bases; nucleotides not matched to a gene: 8. A J-beta primer mix and a sample-barcoded 5' primer were used in a second PCR of roughly 6 to 11 cycles. Unique molecular identifiers of 12 random nucleotides labeled each cDNA. TCRdb independently ran MiXCR on the 5' RACE reads; one entry per CDR3 protein. This table has approximately 1,000,000 distinct CDR3 sequences, 40% to 45% appearing once. J is TRBJ2-1 and V is TRBV29-1; 10 bases are shared with TRBD2. This TCR came from an older woman in good health. Sequenced input: blood. The CDR3 sequence: CSAPSGSMYEQFF. CDR3 nucleotide sequence: TGCAGCGCCCCTAGCGGGAGTATGTATGAGCAGTTCTTC.